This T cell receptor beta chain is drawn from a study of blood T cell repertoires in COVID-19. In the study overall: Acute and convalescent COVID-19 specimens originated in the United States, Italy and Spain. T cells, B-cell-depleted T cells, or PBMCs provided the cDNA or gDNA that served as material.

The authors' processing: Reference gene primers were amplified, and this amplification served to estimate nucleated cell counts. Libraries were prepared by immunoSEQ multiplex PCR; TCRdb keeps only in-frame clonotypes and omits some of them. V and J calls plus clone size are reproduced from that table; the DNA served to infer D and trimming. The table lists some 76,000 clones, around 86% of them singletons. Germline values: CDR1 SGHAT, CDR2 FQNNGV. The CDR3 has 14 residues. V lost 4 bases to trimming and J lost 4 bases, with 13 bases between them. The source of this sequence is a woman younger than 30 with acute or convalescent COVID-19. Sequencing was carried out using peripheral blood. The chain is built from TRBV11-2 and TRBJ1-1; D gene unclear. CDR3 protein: CASSSGGVGTEAFF. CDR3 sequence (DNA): TGTGCCAGCAGCTCTGGCGGGGTTGGCACTGAAGCTTTCTTT.